This T cell receptor beta chain was captured by sequencing in a study of T cell responses to AZD1222 COVID-19 vaccine. The CDR3 runs to 14 residues. The germline V gene encodes CDR1 GTSNPN and CDR2 SVGIG (reference sequence). V dropped 5 bases and J dropped 4 bases, with 14 bases sitting between them. Only a few counts were recorded for this clone. The assay was immunoSEQ multiplex PCR, and TCRdb's table has in-frame clones only and misses some. The table includes tens of thousands of clones, over 80% detected once. The sequence came from an adult in good health. The chain combines TRBV30 with TRBJ1-4, with D possibly matching TRBD1 (6 bases). The sequencing here drew on peripheral blood, taken on day 0 of MenACWY control vaccination. The CDR3 DNA reads TGTGCCTGGGGGGGGGCAGGGGATAATGAAAAACTGTTTTTT. Encoded protein: CAWGGAGDNEKLFF.